The clone carrying this TCR beta chain has a handful of counts. Antigen: not known. The sample originates from a study of T-cell memory formation after mild COVID-19. Across the whole study: Clusters were largely donor specific.

Trimming removed 8 bases from V and 6 bases from J; junction bases left unmatched: 13. The CDR3 runs 14 residues. From germline, CDR1 is MNHEY and CDR2 SVGEGT. Regarding the study as a whole: The study found balanced CD4/CD8 in clones contracting day 15 to 85 and a CD4+ lean in later expanders. Several responding clones turned up in pre-infection memory, indicating that cross-reactive memory may have taken part. CD4+ contracting clones were mainly CM and EM; CD8+ ones, EMRA.

MiXCR was run by TCRdb on the 5' RACE reads, yielding one entry per CDR3 protein. The table has approximately 100,000 distinct CDR3 sequences, 11% seen once. This receptor was identified in a man aged 18 to 30 who had mild COVID-19 (a few samples of this study predate the infection). Cell type and time point are not known. The rearrangement uses TRBV6-2 or TRBV6-3 and TRBJ2-7; TRBD1 aligns across 7 bases. Sequencing was performed on PBMCs or a T cell subset sorted from them (not recorded which). CDR3 region: CASLPPRGPVEQYF. In DNA, the CDR3 is TGTGCCAGCTTGCCGCCGAGGGGGCCGGTCGAGCAGTACTTC.